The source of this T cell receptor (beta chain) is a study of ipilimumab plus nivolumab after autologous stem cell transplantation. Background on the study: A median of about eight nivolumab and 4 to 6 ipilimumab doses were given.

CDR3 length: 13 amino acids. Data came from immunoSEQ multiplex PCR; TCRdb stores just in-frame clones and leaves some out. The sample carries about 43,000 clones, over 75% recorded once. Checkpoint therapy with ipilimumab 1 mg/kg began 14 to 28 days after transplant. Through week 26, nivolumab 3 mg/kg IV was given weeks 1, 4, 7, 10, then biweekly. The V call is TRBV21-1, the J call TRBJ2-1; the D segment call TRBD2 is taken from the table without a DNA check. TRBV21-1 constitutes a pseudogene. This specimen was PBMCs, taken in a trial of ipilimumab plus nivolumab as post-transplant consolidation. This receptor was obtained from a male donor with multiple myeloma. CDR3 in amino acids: CASSKAVRNEQFF. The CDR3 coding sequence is TGTGCCAGCAGCAAAGCCGTGAGGAATGAGCAGTTCTTC.